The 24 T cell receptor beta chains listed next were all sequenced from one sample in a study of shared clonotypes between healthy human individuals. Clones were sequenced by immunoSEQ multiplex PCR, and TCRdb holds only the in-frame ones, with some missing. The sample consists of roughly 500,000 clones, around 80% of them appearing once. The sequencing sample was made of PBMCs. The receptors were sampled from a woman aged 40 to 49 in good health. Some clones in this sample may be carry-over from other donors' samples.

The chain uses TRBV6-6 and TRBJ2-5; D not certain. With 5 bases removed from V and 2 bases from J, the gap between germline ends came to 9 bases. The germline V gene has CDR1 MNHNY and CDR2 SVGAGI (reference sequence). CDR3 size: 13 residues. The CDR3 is CASSPSEQETQYF. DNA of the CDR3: TGTGCCAGCAGTCCCTCGGAGCAAGAGACCCAGTACTTC.

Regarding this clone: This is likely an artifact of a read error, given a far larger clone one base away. The CDR3: CASSDGTENQPQHF. CDR3 coding DNA: TGTGCCAGCAGTGACGGGACGGAGAATCAGCCCCAGCATTTT. The V call is TRBV6-4, the J call TRBJ1-5; D may be TRBD1 (5 bases). V was cut by 2 bases and J by 4 bases, with 9 bases left in between. Germline loops: CDR1 MRHNA, CDR2 SNTAGT. The CDR3 is made up of 14 amino acids.

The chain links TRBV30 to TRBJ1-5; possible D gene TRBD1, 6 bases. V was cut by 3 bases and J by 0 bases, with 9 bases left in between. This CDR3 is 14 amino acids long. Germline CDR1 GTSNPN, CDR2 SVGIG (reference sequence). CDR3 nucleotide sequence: TGTGCCTGGAGCAGGGGTAGTAGCAATCAGCCCCAGCATTTT. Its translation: CAWSRGSSNQPQHF. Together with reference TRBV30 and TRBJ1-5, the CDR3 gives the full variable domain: SQTIHQWPATLVQPVGSPLSLECTVEGTSNPNLYWYRQAAGRGLQLLFYSVGIGQISSEVPQNLSASRPQDRQFILSSKKLLLSDSGFYLCAWSRGSSNQPQHFGDGTRLSIL.

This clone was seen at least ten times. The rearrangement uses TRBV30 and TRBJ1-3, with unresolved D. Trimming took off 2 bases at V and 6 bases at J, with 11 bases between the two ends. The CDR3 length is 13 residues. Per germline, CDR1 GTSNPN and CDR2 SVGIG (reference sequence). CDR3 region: CAWSPGLANTIYF. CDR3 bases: TGTGCCTGGAGTCCAGGTTTGGCAAACACCATATATTTT. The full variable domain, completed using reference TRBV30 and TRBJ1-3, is SQTIHQWPATLVQPVGSPLSLECTVEGTSNPNLYWYRQAAGRGLQLLFYSVGIGQISSEVPQNLSASRPQDRQFILSSKKLLLSDSGFYLCAWSPGLANTIYFGEGSWLTVV.

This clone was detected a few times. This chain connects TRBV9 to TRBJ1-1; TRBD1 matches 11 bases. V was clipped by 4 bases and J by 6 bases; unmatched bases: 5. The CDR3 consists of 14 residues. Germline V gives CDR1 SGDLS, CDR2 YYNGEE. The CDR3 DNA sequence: TGTGCCAGCAGCCCTCGGGACAGGGGGTCTGAAGCTTTCTTT. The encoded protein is CASSPRDRGSEAFF.

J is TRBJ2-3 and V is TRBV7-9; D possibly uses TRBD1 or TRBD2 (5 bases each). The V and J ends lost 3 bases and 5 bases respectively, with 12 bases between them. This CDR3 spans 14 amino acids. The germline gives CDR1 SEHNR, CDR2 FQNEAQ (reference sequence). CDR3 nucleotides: TGTGCCAGCAGCTTCGCTGAGAGGGGAGATACGCAGTATTTT. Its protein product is CASSFAERGDTQYF.

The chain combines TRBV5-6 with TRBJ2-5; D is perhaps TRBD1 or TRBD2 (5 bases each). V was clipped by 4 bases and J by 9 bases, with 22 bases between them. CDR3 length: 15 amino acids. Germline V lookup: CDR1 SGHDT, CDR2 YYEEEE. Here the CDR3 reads CASSAKLLGVEAQYF. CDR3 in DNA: TGTGCCAGCAGCGCGAAACTCCTGGGGGTGGAGGCCCAGTACTTC.

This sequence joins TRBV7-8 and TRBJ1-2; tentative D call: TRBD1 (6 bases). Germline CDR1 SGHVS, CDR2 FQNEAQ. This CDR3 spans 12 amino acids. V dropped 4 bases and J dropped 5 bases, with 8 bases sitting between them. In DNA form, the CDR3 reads TGTGCCAGCAGCTCAACAGGGTATGGCTACACCTTC. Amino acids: CASSSTGYGYTF.

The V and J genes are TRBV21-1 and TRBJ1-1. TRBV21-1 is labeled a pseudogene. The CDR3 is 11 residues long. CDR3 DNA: TGTGCCAGCAAGATTGACACTGAAGCTTTCTTT. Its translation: CASKIDTEAFF.

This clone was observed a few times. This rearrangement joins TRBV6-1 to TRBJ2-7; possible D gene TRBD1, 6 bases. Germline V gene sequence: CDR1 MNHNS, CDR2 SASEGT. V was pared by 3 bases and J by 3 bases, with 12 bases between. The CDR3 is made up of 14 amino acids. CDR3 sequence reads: CASSEAGQIYEQYF. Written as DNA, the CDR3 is TGTGCCAGCAGTGAGGCCGGACAGATCTACGAGCAGTACTTC.

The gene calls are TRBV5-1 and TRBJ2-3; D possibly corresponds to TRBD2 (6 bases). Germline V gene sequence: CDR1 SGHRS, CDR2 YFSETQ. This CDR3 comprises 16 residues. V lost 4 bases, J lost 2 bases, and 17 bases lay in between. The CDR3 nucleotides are TGCGCCAGCAGCAAGGCGGGACTCCGAACCACAGATACGCAGTATTTT. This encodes CASSKAGLRTTDTQYF. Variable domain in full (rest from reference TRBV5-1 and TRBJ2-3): KAGVTQTPRYLIKTRGQQVTLSCSPISGHRSVSWYQQTPGQGLQFLFEYFSETQRNKGNFPGRFSGRQFSNSRSEMNVSTLELGDSALYLCASSKAGLRTTDTQYFGPGTRLTVL.

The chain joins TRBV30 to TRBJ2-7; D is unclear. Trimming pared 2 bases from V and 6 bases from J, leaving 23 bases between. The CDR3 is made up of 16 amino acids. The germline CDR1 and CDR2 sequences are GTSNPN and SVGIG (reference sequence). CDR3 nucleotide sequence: TGTGCCTGGAGTATTCCTCGACGGGTCTACTCCGTCGAGCAGTACTTC. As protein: CAWSIPRRVYSVEQYF.

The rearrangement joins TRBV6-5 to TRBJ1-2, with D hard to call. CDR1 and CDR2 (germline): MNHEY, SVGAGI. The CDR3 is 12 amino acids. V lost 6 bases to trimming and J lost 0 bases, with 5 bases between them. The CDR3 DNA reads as TGTGCCAGCAGCAGGACTAACTATGGCTACACCTTC. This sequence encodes CASSRTNYGYTF.

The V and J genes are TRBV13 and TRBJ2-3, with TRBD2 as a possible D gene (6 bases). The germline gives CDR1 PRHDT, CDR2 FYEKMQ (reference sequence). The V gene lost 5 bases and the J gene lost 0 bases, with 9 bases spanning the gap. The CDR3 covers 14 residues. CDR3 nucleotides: TGTGCCAGCAGCCGGGACTCCAGCACAGATACGCAGTATTTT. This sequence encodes CASSRDSSTDTQYF. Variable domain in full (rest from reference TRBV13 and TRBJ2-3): AAGVIQSPRHLIKEKRETATLKCYPIPRHDTVYWYQQGPGQDPQFLISFYEKMQSDKGSIPDRFSAQQFSDYHSELNMSSLELGDSALYFCASSRDSSTDTQYFGPGTRLTVL.

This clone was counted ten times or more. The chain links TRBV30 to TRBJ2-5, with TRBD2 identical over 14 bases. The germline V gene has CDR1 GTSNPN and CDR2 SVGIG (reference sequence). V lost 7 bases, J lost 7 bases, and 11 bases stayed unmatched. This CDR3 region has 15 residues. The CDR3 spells CASTGLAGVVVTQYF. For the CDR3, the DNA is TGTGCCTCCACGGGACTAGCGGGAGTTGTTGTGACCCAGTACTTC.

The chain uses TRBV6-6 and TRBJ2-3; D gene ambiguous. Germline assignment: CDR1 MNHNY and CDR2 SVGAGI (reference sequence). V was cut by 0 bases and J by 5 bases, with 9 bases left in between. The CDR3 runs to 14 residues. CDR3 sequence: CASSYSAWQDTQYF. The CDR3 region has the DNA TGTGCCAGCAGTTACTCCGCCTGGCAAGATACGCAGTATTTT.

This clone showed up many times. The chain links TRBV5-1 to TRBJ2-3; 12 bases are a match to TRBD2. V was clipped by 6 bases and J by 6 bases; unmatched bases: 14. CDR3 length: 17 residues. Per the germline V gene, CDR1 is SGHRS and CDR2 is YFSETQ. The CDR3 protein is CASTLRASGRVTDTQYF. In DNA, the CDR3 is TGCGCCAGCACCCTAAGGGCTAGCGGGAGGGTTACGGATACGCAGTATTTT.

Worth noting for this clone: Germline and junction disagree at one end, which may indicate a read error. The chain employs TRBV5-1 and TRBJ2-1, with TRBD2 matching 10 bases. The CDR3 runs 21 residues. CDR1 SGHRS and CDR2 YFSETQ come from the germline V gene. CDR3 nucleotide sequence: TGCGCCAGTAGCTTGCCTTTATCCCAAACTAGCGGGATTCGATCCTACGATGAGCAGTTCTTC. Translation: CASSLPLSQTSGIRSYDEQFF.

Written as DNA, the CDR3 is TGTGCCAGCAGCTTAAATATTTGGTCAGGGGGGGATGAGCAGTTCTTC. Translation: CASSLNIWSGGDEQFF. The chain joins TRBV7-3 to TRBJ2-1; perhaps D is TRBD1 or TRBD2 (7 bases each). CDR1 and CDR2 from the germline V gene are SGHTA and FQGTGA. V lost 1 base to trimming and J lost 8 bases, with 18 bases between them. The CDR3 spans 16 residues.

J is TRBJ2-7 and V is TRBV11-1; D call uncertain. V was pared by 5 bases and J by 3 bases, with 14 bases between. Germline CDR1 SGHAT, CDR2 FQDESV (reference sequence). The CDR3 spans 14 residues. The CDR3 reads CASSPTSRFYEQYF. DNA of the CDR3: TGTGCCAGCAGCCCCACGTCGCGCTTCTACGAGCAGTACTTC. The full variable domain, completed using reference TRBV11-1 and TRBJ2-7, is EAEVAQSPRYKITEKSQAVAFWCDPISGHATLYWYRQILGQGPELLVQFQDESVVDDSQLPKDRFSAERLKGVDSTLKIQPAELGDSAMYLCASSPTSRFYEQYFGPGTRLTVT.

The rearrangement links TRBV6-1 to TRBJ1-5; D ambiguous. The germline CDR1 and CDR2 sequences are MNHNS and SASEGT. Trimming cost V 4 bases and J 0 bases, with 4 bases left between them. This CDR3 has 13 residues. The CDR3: CASSANSNQPQHF. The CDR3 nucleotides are TGTGCCAGCAGTGCGAATAGCAATCAGCCCCAGCATTTT.

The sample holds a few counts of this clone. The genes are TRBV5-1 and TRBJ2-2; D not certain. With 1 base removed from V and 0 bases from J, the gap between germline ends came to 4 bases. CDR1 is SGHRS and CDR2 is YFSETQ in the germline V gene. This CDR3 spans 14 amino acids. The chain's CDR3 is CASSLFSNTGELFF. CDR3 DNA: TGCGCCAGCAGCTTGTTTTCGAACACCGGGGAGCTGTTTTTT.

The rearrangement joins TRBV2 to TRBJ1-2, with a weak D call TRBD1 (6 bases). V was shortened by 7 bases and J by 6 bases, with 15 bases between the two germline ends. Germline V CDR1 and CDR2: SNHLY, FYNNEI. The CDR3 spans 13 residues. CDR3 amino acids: CASNWGASHGYTF. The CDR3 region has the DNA TGTGCCAGCAACTGGGGGGCTTCGCATGGCTACACCTTC.

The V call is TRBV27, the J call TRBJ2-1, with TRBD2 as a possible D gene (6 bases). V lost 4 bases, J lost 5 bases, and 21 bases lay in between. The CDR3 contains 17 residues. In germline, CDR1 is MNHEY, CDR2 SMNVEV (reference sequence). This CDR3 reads CASSSLGLGGTNNEQFF. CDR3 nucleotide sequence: TGTGCCAGCAGTTCTCTCGGGTTGGGGGGTACGAACAATGAGCAGTTCTTC.